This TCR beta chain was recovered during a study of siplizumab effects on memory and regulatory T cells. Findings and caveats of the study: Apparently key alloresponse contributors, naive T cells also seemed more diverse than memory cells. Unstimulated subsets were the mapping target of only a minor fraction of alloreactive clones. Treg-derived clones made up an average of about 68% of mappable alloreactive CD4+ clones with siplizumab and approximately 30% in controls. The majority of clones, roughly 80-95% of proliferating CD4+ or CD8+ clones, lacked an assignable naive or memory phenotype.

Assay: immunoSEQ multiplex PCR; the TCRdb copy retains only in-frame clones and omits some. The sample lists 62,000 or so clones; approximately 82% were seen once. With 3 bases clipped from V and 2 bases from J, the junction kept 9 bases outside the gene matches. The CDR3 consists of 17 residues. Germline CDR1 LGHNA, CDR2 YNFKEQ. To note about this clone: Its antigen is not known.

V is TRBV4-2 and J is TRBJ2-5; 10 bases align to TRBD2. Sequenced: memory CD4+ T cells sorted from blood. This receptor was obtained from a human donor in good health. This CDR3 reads CASSHDALAGAQETQYF. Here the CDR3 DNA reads TGTGCCAGCAGCCATGATGCCCTAGCGGGGGCACAAGAGACCCAGTACTTC.